This T cell receptor (gamma chain) originates from a study of γδ T cells in repeated Plasmodium falciparum infection. Whole-study context: Malaria-naive adults were infected with P. falciparum NF54 four times over about 600 days.

TCRdb re-processed the multiplex PCR reads using CATT. Of tens of thousands of gamma-chain clones listed, 1.4% are singletons. This clone occurred many times. Its antigen is unknown. TCRdb's protein, taken from a much larger clone, differs from this DNA's translation at residue 3, likely owing to a read error; the protein displayed comes from the DNA. Gammadelta T cells were flow-sorted from PBMC into Vgamma9/Vdelta2+ and Vdelta2-negative populations for bulk analysis. Findings of the study overall: Repeated controlled infections reportedly drove waves of new clonotype selection in Vdelta2-negative, mostly Vdelta1+, gammadelta repertoires. Many TCRgamma sequences overlapped between individuals in stable Vgamma9/Vdelta2+ repertoires.

CDR3 length: 17 residues. Germline-derived CDR1 and CDR2 are GITISATS and ISYDGTV (reference sequence). The sequenced sample was gamma-delta T cells from blood. The sequence derives from a pool of human donors (malaria-infected and uninfected, not separated). The genes are TRGV9 and TRGJP. The CDR3 region is CASWDPAAELGKKIKVF. DNA for the CDR3: TGTGCCTCGTGGGACCCCGCAGCAGAGTTGGGCAAAAAAATCAAGGTATTT.